The next 28 T cell receptor beta chains were all read from a single sample in a study of OX40 agonist ivuxolimab in advanced cancers. Libraries were prepared by immunoSEQ multiplex PCR; TCRdb keeps only in-frame clonotypes and omits some of them. Here the sample spans fewer than 15,000 clones, around 72% being singletons. Sequenced here: CD4+ or CD8+ T cells sorted from blood, sampled in a trial of the OX40 agonist ivuxolimab. All receptors derive from an adult with an advanced solid tumor such as melanoma, head and neck, liver or kidney cancer.

The V and J genes are TRBV6-1 and TRBJ2-7; weak D call: TRBD2 (6 bases). Germline loops: CDR1 MNHNS, CDR2 SASEGT. With 1 base removed from V and 1 base from J, the gap between germline ends came to 8 bases. This CDR3 is built from 14 residues. Here the CDR3 reads CASSEGTTSYEQYF. The CDR3 nucleotides are TGTGCCAGCAGTGAAGGGACTACGTCCTACGAGCAGTACTTC.

This chain links TRBV6-6 with TRBJ1-5, with 7 bases lining up with TRBD1. From germline, CDR1 is MNHNY and CDR2 SVGAGI (reference sequence). V shed 7 bases and J 4 bases; nucleotides not matched to a gene: 4. The CDR3 is made up of 13 amino acids. CDR3 nucleotide sequence: TGTGCCAGCACAGGACAGGTGAATCAGCCCCAGCATTTT. This translates into CASTGQVNQPQHF.

This clone has more than one count but fewer than ten. CDR3 nucleotides: TGTGCCAGCAGTCACCCCCCGGGACAGGGAAACGGGGAGCTGTTTTTT. Protein sequence: CASSHPPGQGNGELFF. The V call is TRBV27, the J call TRBJ2-2; 9 positions match TRBD1. V lost 5 bases, J lost 7 bases, and 11 bases stayed unmatched. Germline CDR1 MNHEY, CDR2 SMNVEV (reference sequence). The CDR3 spans 16 residues.

CDR3 sequence (DNA): TGTGCCAGCAGTGAGGGGTATGGCTACACCTTC. The encoded protein is CASSEGYGYTF. The J gene is TRBJ1-2, the V gene TRBV6-8; D is possibly TRBD1 (5 bases). Trimming took off 5 bases at V and 5 bases at J, with 6 bases between the two ends. Germline V gene sequence: CDR1 MNHGY, CDR2 SAAAGT. The CDR3 covers 11 residues.

This clone was recorded many times. V usage is TRBV2 and J usage is TRBJ2-5; 12 bases agree with TRBD2. This CDR3 is 15 amino acids long. The ends lost 5 bases at V and 1 base at J; junction bases unmatched: 2. Germline V gene data show CDR1 as SNHLY and CDR2 as FYNNEI. The CDR3 sequence is CASSLTSGSQETQYF. In nucleotides, the CDR3 is TGTGCCAGCAGTCTGACTAGCGGGAGCCAAGAGACCCAGTACTTC.

This clone was picked up one time. This CDR3 is CAWSLGGGEAFF. The CDR3 coding sequence is TGTGCCTGGAGTTTAGGGGGAGGTGAAGCTTTCTTT. The rearrangement uses TRBV30 and TRBJ1-1, with D perhaps matching TRBD1 (6 bases). The CDR3 sequence is 12 residues long. V was shortened by 2 bases and J by 7 bases, with 11 bases between the two germline ends. CDR1 is GTSNPN, CDR2 SVGIG, per germline (reference sequence).

This clone has more than one count but fewer than ten. This chain uses TRBV18 with TRBJ2-7; no reliable D call. CDR3 length: 12 residues. V was clipped by 2 bases and J by 6 bases, with 8 bases between them. The germline CDR1 and CDR2 sequences are KGHSH and LQKENI. The DNA for the CDR3 is TGTGCCAGCTCACCAGGGAACGGCGAGCAGTACTTC. As protein: CASSPGNGEQYF. Supplemented by reference TRBV18 and TRBJ2-7, the full variable domain reads NAGVMQNPRHLVRRRGQEARLRCSPMKGHSHVYWYRQLPEEGLKFMVYLQKENIIDESGMPKERFSAEFPKEGPSILRIQQVVRGDSAAYFCASSPGNGEQYFGPGTRLTVT.

The chain links TRBV19 to TRBJ2-1, with 10 bases fitting TRBD2. This CDR3 is built from 15 residues. Trimming at V came to 8 bases and at J to 8 bases, leaving 12 bases not matched to a gene. CDR1 and CDR2 (germline): LNHDA, SQIVND (reference sequence). The chain's CDR3 is CASENVAGGWYEQFF. The CDR3 DNA reads TGTGCCAGTGAAAACGTAGCGGGAGGATGGTATGAGCAGTTCTTC.

The rearrangement joins TRBV7-9 to TRBJ2-7; maybe TRBD2 (5 bases). CDR1 is SEHNR and CDR2 is FQNEAQ in the germline V gene (reference sequence). The CDR3 covers 13 residues. Trimming cost V 5 bases and J 4 bases, with 12 bases left between them. The CDR3 loop reads CASSPDYPYEQYF. The CDR3 DNA reads as TGTGCCAGCAGCCCTGACTACCCTTACGAGCAGTACTTC.

V usage is TRBV2 and J usage is TRBJ2-1; TRBD2 agrees at 8 bases. The CDR3 covers 12 residues. Trimming at V came to 8 bases and at J to 9 bases, leaving 6 bases not matched to a gene. The germline V gene encodes CDR1 SNHLY and CDR2 FYNNEI. CDR3 nucleotide sequence: TGTGCCAGCCGGGGGGGAGCCGGTGAGCAGTTCTTC. Encoded protein: CASRGGAGEQFF.

The V gene is TRBV19, the J gene TRBJ2-1; 11 nucleotides agree with TRBD1. With 9 bases clipped from V and 3 bases from J, the junction kept 7 bases outside the gene matches. Germline values: CDR1 LNHDA, CDR2 SQIVND (reference sequence). CDR3 length equals 15 residues. CDR3 in amino acids: CASQEGTGGYNEQFF. The CDR3 DNA reads TGTGCCAGCCAAGAGGGGACAGGGGGCTACAATGAGCAGTTCTTC.

This clone was recorded a few times. This chain uses TRBV4-1 with TRBJ2-7, with TRBD2 as a possible D gene (6 bases). Germline V gives CDR1 MGHRA, CDR2 YSYEKL. The V end lost 2 bases, the J end lost 1 base, and 12 bases lay between the germline ends. This CDR3 is built from 15 residues. CDR3 bases: TGCGCCAGCAGCCAACAGTCGGGGGAGTCCTACGAGCAGTACTTC. Translating gives CASSQQSGESYEQYF.

The chain carries TRBV4-1 and TRBJ2-1; possibly TRBD1 for D (6 bases). Trimming removed 0 bases at V and 8 bases at J, with 14 bases between. Germline CDR1 MGHRA, CDR2 YSYEKL. The CDR3 totals 15 residues. The CDR3 here is CASSQDPLSGDEQFF. CDR3 DNA sequence: TGCGCCAGCAGCCAAGATCCCCTCTCAGGGGATGAGCAGTTCTTC.

This clone was counted a few times. The rearrangement joins TRBV11-2 to TRBJ2-5, with D possibly TRBD1 on 6 matching bases. The CDR3 spans 16 residues. Trimming shortened V by 2 bases and J by 3 bases, and 16 bases separated the two germline ends. Germline assignment: CDR1 SGHAT and CDR2 FQNNGV. CDR3 region: CASSLTPGTLEETQYF. Written as DNA, the CDR3 is TGTGCCAGCAGCTTAACACCCGGGACACTAGAAGAGACCCAGTACTTC.

The V gene is TRBV7-7, the J gene TRBJ2-1, with 7 bases aligning to TRBD2. V shed 5 bases and J 8 bases; nucleotides not matched to a gene: 6. Germline lookup yields CDR1 SSHAT and CDR2 FNYEAQ (reference sequence). The CDR3 is 13 amino acids. The CDR3 reads CASSPGAGDEQFF. CDR3 DNA: TGTGCCAGCAGCCCCGGGGCGGGGGATGAGCAGTTCTTC.

V is TRBV14 and J is TRBJ2-7; TRBD2 matches at 7 bases. Per the germline V gene, CDR1 is SGHDN and CDR2 is FVKESK. Unmatched junction bases numbered 7, after V lost 1 base and J lost 1 base. CDR3 size: 16 residues. The DNA for the CDR3 is TGTGCCAGCAGCCAAGGGCCGGGACTACCGTCCTACGAGCAGTACTTC. Amino acids: CASSQGPGLPSYEQYF. Drawing the rest from reference TRBV14 and TRBJ2-7, the complete variable domain is EAGVTQFPSHSVIEKGQTVTLRCDPISGHDNLYWYRRVMGKEIKFLLHFVKESKQDESGMPNNRFLAERTGGTYSTLKVQPAELEDSGVYFCASSQGPGLPSYEQYFGPGTRLTVT.

A single count supports this clone. The chain couples TRBV5-1 to TRBJ1-4; D ambiguous. Trimming pared 1 base from V and 5 bases from J, leaving 9 bases between. Germline values: CDR1 SGHRS, CDR2 YFSETQ. The CDR3 spans 14 residues. The CDR3: CASSLQAPNEKLFF. The CDR3 DNA reads as TGCGCCAGCAGCTTGCAGGCGCCGAATGAAAAACTGTTTTTT.

V gene TRBV28 combines with J gene TRBJ1-4; 11 nucleotides agree with TRBD1. After removal of 5 bases from V and 11 bases from J, the junction contained 10 bases not matched to a gene. Germline CDR1 is MDHEN and CDR2 is SYDVKM. The CDR3 contains 15 residues. In DNA form, the CDR3 reads TGTGCCAGCAGTATAGGGACAGGGGGAACGGAGAAACTGTTTTTT. Encoded protein: CASSIGTGGTEKLFF.

The chain is built from TRBV18 and TRBJ1-1, with D unclear. V was pared by 0 bases and J by 1 base, with 6 bases between. The CDR3 runs to 14 residues. In germline, CDR1 is KGHSH, CDR2 LQKENI. Here the CDR3 reads CASSPPATNTEAFF. CDR3 nucleotides: TGTGCCAGCTCACCACCGGCTACGAACACTGAAGCTTTCTTT.

The chain links TRBV7-6 to TRBJ2-4, with TRBD2 as a possible D gene (5 bases). Looked up from germline, CDR1 is SGHVS and CDR2 is FNYEAQ. This CDR3 has 16 residues. V was shortened by 1 base and J by 5 bases, with 15 bases between the two germline ends. The CDR3 nucleotides are TGTGCCAGCAGCTTAGATTTTACTAGTGCTCAAAACATTCAGTACTTC. Its translation: CASSLDFTSAQNIQYF.

This chain uses TRBV7-9 with TRBJ1-2; no clear D. Germline V gives CDR1 SEHNR, CDR2 FQNEAQ (reference sequence). The CDR3 sequence is 12 residues long. V was trimmed by 5 bases and J by 3 bases, leaving 7 bases between them. DNA of the CDR3: TGTGCCAGCAGCCCTGGAGACTATGGCTACACCTTC. This codes for CASSPGDYGYTF. Looking up the rest from reference TRBV7-9 and TRBJ1-2 gives the full variable domain: DTGVSQNPRHKITKRGQNVTFRCDPISEHNRLYWYRQTLGQGPEFLTYFQNEAQLEKSRLLSDRFSAERPKGSFSTLEIQRTEQGDSAMYLCASSPGDYGYTFGSGTRLTVV.

This clone was recorded many times. This chain uses TRBV6-5 with TRBJ1-5; weak D call: TRBD1 (5 bases). Trimming shortened V by 6 bases and J by 6 bases, and 15 bases separated the two germline ends. CDR3 length: 14 amino acids. Germline loops: CDR1 MNHEY, CDR2 SVGAGI. CDR3 bases: TGTGCCAGCAGACACCAGGGTCTCGGTCAGCCCCAGCATTTT. It is translated as CASRHQGLGQPQHF.

This clone is large within its sample. This chain uses TRBV6-5 with TRBJ1-2, with D perhaps matching TRBD1 (5 bases). V lost 2 bases, J lost 8 bases, and 9 bases lay in between. The CDR3 spans 12 residues. The germline V gene has CDR1 MNHEY and CDR2 SVGAGI. The CDR3 reads CASSYGGEGYTF. CDR3 sequence (DNA): TGTGCCAGCAGTTACGGGGGGGAAGGCTACACCTTC.

The chain has TRBV6-5 and TRBJ1-5; the D gene is possibly TRBD1 (6 bases). Trimming removed 5 bases at V and 1 base at J, with 12 bases between. Germline V CDR1 and CDR2: MNHEY, SVGAGI. The CDR3 is made up of 15 amino acids. The CDR3 region has the DNA TGTGCCAGCAGTCCCGACAGGTTCAGCAATCAGCCCCAGCATTTT. Translating it yields CASSPDRFSNQPQHF.

The chain combines TRBV7-9 with TRBJ2-3; TRBD2 might be the D (7 bases). Deletions cut 5 bases from V and 3 bases from J, with 15 bases between. This CDR3 has 15 amino acids. In germline, CDR1 is SEHNR, CDR2 FQNEAQ (reference sequence). The DNA of the CDR3 is TGTGCCAGCAGCCCCGAAGGGGGGGGGACAGATACGCAGTATTTT. Protein product: CASSPEGGGTDTQYF.

This clone is classed as medium-sized (0.01 to 0.1%). This chain joins TRBV6-6 and TRBJ2-1, with D possibly matching TRBD2 (6 bases). CDR3 length: 15 amino acids. Germline V gene lookup returns CDR1 MNHNY and CDR2 SVGAGI (reference sequence). The V gene lost 4 bases and the J gene lost 4 bases, with 14 bases spanning the gap. In DNA form, the CDR3 reads TGTGCCAGCAGTTGGGAGGACGGGCGTTACAATGAGCAGTTCTTC. Protein: CASSWEDGRYNEQFF.

This clone occurred a few times. The gene calls are TRBV25-1 and TRBJ2-3; D unresolved. Trimming removed 3 bases at V and 2 bases at J, with 12 bases between. The CDR3 length is 15 residues. The V gene's germline CDR1 is MGHDK and CDR2 SYGVNS. CDR3 coding DNA: TGTGCCAGCAGTGATGGGGAAGGGCACACAGATACGCAGTATTTT. Amino acids: CASSDGEGHTDTQYF.

This clone was seen a single time. V is TRBV27 and J is TRBJ1-1, with D unresolved. The length of the CDR3 is 15 residues. CDR1 is MNHEY and CDR2 is SMNVEV in the germline V gene (reference sequence). V was cut by 2 bases and J by 0 bases, with 10 bases left in between. This chain's CDR3 is CASSLGGFMNTEAFF. The CDR3 coding sequence is TGTGCCAGCAGTTTAGGAGGTTTCATGAACACTGAAGCTTTCTTT.